This TCR beta chain was captured in a study of blood T cell repertoires in COVID-19. Only in-frame clones appear in the TCRdb table, and some are missing; sequencing was by immunoSEQ multiplex PCR. This sample has roughly 180,000 clones, with 86% found just once. Deletions cut 7 bases from V and 0 bases from J, with 10 bases between. CDR1 and CDR2 from the germline V gene are MNHEY and SVGAGI. The CDR3 has 14 residues. Material for sequencing was peripheral blood. The receptor was derived from a man in his 60s with acute or convalescent COVID-19. The V call is TRBV6-5, the J call TRBJ1-5; no firm D call. The DNA of the CDR3 is TGTGCCAGCAACCTAGGATATAGCAATCAGCCCCAGCATTTT. Amino acids: CASNLGYSNQPQHF.